This T cell receptor beta chain was identified during a study of beta chain features in type 1 diabetes. Only a few counts were recorded for this clone. The CDR3 is 17 amino acids. The germline gives CDR1 SGHTA, CDR2 FQGNSA. Trimming cost V 0 bases and J 4 bases, with 18 bases left between them. The study reverse transcribed the entire isolated RNA, so it sequenced expressed TCRB transcripts. Sequencing was performed with immunoSEQ multiplex PCR; in TCRdb, only in-frame clones are kept and a portion is missing. The sample lists almost 350,000 clones; roughly 8% were seen once. The rearrangement links TRBV7-2 to TRBJ2-5; D is perhaps TRBD2 (6 bases). The TCR originated in a woman between 18 and 29 years old in good health. The sequencing sample was made of central memory CD4+ T cells from blood. The CDR3, as DNA: TGTGCCAGCAGCTTAGCGAGGTTAACGGGAGTACGAGAGACCCAGTACTTC. Amino acid sequence: CASSLARLTGVRETQYF.